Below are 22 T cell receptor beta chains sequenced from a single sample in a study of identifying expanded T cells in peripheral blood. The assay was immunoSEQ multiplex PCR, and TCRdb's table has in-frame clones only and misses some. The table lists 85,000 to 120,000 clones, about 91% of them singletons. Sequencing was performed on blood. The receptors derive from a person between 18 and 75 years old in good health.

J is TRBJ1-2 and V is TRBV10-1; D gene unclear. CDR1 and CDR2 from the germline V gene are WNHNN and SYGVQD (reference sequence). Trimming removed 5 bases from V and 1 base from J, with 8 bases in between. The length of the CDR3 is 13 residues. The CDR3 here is CASSTDLNYGYTF. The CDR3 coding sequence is TGCGCCAGCAGTACCGACCTTAACTATGGCTACACCTTC.

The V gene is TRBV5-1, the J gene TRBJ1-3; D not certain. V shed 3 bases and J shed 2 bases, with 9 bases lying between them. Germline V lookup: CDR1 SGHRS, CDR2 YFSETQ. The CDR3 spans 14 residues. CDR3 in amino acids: CASSSGPTGNTIYF. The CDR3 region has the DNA TGCGCCAGCAGCTCGGGCCCGACTGGAAACACCATATATTTT.

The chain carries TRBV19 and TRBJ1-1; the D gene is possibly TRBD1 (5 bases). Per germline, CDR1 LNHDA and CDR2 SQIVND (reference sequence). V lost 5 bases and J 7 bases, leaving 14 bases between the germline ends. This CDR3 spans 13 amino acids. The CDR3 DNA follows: TGTGCCAGTAGTGATACAGGAAATCTTGAAGCTTTCTTT. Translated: CASSDTGNLEAFF.

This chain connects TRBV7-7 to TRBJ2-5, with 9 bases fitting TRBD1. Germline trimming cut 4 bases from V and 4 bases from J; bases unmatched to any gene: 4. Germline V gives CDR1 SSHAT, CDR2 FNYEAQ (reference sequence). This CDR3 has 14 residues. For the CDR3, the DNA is TGTGCCAGCAGCTCCGGGACAGGGAGAGAGACCCAGTACTTC. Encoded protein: CASSSGTGRETQYF. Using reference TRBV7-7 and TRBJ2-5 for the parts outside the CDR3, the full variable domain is GAGVSQSPRYKVTKRGQDVTLRCDPISSHATLYWYQQALGQGPEFLTYFNYEAQPDKSGLPSDRFSAERPEGSISTLTIQRTEQRDSAMYRCASSSGTGRETQYFGPGTRLLVL.

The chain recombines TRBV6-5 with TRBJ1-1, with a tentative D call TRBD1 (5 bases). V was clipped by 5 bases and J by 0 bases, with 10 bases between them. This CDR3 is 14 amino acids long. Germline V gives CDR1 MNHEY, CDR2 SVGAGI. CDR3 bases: TGTGCCAGCAGTAACTACAGGCTGAACACTGAAGCTTTCTTT. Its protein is CASSNYRLNTEAFF.

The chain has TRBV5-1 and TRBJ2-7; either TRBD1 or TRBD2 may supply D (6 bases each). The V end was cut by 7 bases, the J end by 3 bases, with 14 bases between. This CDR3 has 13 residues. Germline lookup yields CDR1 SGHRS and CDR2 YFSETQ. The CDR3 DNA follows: TGCGCCAGCGCCCCCGAGGGGGGCTACGAGCAGTACTTC. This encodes CASAPEGGYEQYF.

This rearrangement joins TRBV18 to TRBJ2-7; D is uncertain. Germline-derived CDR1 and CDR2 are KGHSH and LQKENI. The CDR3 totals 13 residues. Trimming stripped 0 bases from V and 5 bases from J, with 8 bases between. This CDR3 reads CASSPPSQHEQYF. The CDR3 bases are TGTGCCAGCTCACCACCGTCGCAGCACGAGCAGTACTTC.

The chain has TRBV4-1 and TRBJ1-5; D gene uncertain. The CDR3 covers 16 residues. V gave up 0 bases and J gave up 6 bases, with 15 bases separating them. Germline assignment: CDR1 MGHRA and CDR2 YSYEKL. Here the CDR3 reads CASSQDVGGSGQPQHF. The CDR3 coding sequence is TGCGCCAGCAGCCAAGATGTTGGAGGGTCCGGTCAGCCCCAGCATTTT.

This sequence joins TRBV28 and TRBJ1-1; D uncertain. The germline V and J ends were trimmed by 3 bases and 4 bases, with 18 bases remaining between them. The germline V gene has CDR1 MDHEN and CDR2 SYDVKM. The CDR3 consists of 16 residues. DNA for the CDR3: TGTGCCAGCAGTTTCTCCCCTAAGGGCGGACCCACTGAAGCTTTCTTT. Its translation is CASSFSPKGGPTEAFF. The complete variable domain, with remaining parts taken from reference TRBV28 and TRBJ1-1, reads DVKVTQSSRYLVKRTGEKVFLECVQDMDHENMFWYRQDPGLGLRLIYFSYDVKMKEKGDIPEGYSVSREKKERFSLILESASTNQTSMYLCASSFSPKGGPTEAFFGQGTRLTVV.

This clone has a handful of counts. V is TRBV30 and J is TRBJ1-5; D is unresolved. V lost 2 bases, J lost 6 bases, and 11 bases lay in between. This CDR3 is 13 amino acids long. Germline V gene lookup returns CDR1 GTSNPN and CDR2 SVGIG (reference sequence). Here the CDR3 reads CAWSPPGVQPQHF. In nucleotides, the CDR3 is TGTGCCTGGAGTCCCCCCGGGGTTCAGCCCCAGCATTTT.

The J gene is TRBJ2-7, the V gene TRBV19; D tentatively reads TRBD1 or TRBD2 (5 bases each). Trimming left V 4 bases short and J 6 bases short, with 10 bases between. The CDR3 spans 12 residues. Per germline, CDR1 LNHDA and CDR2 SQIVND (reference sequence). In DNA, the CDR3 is TGTGCCAGTAGTACCCCAGGGACCGAGCAGTACTTC. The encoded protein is CASSTPGTEQYF.

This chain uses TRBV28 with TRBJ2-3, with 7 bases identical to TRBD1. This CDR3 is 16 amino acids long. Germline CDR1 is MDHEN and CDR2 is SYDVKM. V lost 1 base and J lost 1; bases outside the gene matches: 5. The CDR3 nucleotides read TGTGCCAGCAGTTTATACGGACAGGCTGGCACAGATACGCAGTATTTT. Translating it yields CASSLYGQAGTDTQYF.

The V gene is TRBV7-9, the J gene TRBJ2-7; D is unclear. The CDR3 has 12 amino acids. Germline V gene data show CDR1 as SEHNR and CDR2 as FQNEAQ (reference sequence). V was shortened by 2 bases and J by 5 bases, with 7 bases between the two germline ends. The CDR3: CASSLHENEQYF. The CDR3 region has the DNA TGTGCCAGCAGCTTACACGAAAACGAGCAGTACTTC. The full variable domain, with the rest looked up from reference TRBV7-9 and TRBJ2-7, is DTGVSQNPRHKITKRGQNVTFRCDPISEHNRLYWYRQTLGQGPEFLTYFQNEAQLEKSRLLSDRFSAERPKGSFSTLEIQRTEQGDSAMYLCASSLHENEQYFGPGTRLTVT.

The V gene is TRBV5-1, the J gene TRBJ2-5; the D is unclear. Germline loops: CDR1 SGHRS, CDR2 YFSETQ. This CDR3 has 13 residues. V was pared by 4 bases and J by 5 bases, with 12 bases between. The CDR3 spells CASSPSKTETQYF. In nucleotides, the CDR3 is TGCGCCAGCAGCCCCAGTAAGACGGAGACCCAGTACTTC.

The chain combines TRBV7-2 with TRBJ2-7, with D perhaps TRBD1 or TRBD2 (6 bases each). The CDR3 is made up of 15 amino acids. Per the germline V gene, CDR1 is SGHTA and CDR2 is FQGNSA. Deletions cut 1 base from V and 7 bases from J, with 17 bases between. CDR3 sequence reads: CASSLGGANKWEQYF. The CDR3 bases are TGTGCCAGCAGCTTAGGGGGGGCTAATAAATGGGAGCAGTACTTC. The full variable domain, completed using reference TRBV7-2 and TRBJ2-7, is GAGVSQSPSNKVTEKGKDVELRCDPISGHTALYWYRQSLGQGLEFLIYFQGNSAPDKSGLPSDRFSAERTGGSVSTLTIQRTQQEDSAVYLCASSLGGANKWEQYFGPGTRLTVT.

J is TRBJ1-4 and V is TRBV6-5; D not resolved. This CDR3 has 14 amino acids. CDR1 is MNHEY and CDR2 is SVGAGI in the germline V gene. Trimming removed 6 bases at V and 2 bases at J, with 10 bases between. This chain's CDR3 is CASSLSRTNEKLFF. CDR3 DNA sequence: TGTGCCAGCAGCCTTAGTCGGACTAATGAAAAACTGTTTTTT.

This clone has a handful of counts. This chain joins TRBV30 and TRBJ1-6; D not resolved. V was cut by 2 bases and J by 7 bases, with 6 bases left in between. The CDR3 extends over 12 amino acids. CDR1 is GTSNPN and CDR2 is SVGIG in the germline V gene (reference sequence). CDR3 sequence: CAWSTGNSPLHF. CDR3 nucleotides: TGTGCCTGGAGTACGGGAAATTCACCCCTCCACTTT.

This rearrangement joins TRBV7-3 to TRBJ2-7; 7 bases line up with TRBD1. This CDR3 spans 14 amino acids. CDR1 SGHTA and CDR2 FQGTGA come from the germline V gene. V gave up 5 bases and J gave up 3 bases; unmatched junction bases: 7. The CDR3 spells CASSPGQYNYEQYF. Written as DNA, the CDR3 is TGTGCCAGCAGCCCGGGACAGTACAACTACGAGCAGTACTTC.

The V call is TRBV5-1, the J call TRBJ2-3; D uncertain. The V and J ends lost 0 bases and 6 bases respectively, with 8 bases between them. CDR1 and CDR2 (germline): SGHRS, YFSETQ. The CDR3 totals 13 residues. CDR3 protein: CASSLGNRDTQYF. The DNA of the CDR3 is TGCGCCAGCAGCTTGGGAAATAGGGATACGCAGTATTTT.

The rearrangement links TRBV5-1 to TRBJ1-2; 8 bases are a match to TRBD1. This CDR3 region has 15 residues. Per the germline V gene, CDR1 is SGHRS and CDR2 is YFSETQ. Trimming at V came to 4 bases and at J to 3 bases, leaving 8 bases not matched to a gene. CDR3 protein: CASSKTGVADYGYTF. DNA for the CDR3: TGCGCCAGCAGCAAGACAGGGGTAGCGGACTATGGCTACACCTTC.

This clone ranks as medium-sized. CDR3 amino acids: CASRQQVSYGYTF. The CDR3 DNA reads TGTGCCAGCAGACAACAGGTGTCCTATGGCTACACCTTC. The chain joins TRBV2 to TRBJ1-2; D perhaps matches TRBD1 (5 bases). Germline V gene data show CDR1 as SNHLY and CDR2 as FYNNEI. The CDR3 length is 13 residues. The germline V and J ends were trimmed by 6 bases and 4 bases, with 12 bases remaining between them.

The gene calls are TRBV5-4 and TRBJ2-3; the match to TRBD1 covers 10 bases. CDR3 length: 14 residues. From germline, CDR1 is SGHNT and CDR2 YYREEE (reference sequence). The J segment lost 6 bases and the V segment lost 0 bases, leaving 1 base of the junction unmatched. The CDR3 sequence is CASSLGQGADTQYF. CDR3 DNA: TGTGCCAGCAGCTTGGGACAGGGGGCGGATACGCAGTATTTT.